A single TCR beta chain is shown here with its context. Deep was the level used in running the assay. Genomic DNA of every subset was divided equally among multiple immunoSEQ plates. For unsorted PBMC, approximately 300 ng DNA per replicate equaled some 33,000 T cell genomes. Produced via immunoSEQ multiplex PCR; TCRdb's table is partial and in-frame only. Among hundreds of thousands of clones listed, 75% to 85% were seen once. This entry is derived from a study of shared clonotypes between healthy human individuals. This CDR3 has 13 amino acids. The V gene lost 2 bases and the J gene lost 5 bases, with 10 bases spanning the gap. Germline loops: CDR1 SGHRS, CDR2 YFSETQ. Every contributor of samples was a Caucasian grown-up residing in Nashville, Tennessee.

The specimen sequenced was PBMCs. The chain uses TRBV5-1 and TRBJ1-1; D gene ambiguous. The source is a middle-aged woman in good health. Some clones in this sample may be carry-over from other donors' samples. The CDR3 here is CASSFGRITEAFF. CDR3 in DNA: TGCGCCAGCAGCTTCGGCAGGATAACTGAAGCTTTCTTT.